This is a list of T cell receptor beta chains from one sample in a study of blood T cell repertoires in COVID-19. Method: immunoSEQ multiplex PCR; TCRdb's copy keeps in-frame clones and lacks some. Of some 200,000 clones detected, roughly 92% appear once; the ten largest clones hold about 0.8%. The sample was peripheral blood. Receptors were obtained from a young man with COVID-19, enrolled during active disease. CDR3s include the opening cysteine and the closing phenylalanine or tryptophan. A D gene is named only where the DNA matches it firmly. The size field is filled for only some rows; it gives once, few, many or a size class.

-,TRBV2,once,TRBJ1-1,TGTGCCAGCAGTGATCGGGTGAACACTGAAGCTTTCTTT,CASSDRVNTEAFF
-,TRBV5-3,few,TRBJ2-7,TGTGCCAGAGAGGGCCGACCCCACTACGAGCAGTACTTC,CAREGRPHYEQYF
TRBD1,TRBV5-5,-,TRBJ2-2,TGTGCCAGCAGGCTGGGACAGCCGAACACCGGGGAGCTGTTTTTT,CASRLGQPNTGELFF
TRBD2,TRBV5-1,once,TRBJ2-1,TGCGCCAGCAGCTTGCCTAGCGGGGGGAACAATGAGCAGTTCTTC,CASSLPSGGNNEQFF
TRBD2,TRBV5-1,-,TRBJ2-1,TGCGCCAGCAGCTTGGCTGGTCTGTCTAGCGGGGGGAAGAATGAGCAGTTCTTC,CASSLAGLSSGGKNEQFF
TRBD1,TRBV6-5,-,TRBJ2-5,TGTGCCAGCAGTAACTCCGGGACAGGGGGTTGGGAGACCCAGTACTTC,CASSNSGTGGWETQYF
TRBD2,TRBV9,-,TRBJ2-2,TGTGCCAGCAGCCCCAGACTAGCGGGGGCAGTCCCCGGGGAGCTGTTTTTT,CASSPRLAGAVPGELFF
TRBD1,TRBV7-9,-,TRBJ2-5,TGTGCCAGCAGCTCCACAGGGGACACCCAGTACTTC,CASSSTGDTQYF
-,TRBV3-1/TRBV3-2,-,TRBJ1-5,TGTGCCAGCAGCCAAGATTGGCAGGATCAGCCCCAGCATTTT,CASSQDWQDQPQHF
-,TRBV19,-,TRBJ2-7,TGTGCCAGTAGTAGGGGGGGGGCTCTCCTCCACGAGCAGTACTTC,CASSRGGALLHEQYF
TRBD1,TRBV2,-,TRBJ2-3,TGTGCCAGCACAAGATGGACAGGGGCAGATACGCAGTATTTT,CASTRWTGADTQYF
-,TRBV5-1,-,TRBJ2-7,TGCGCCAGCAGCTCCGCCGGCTCCTACGAGCAGTACTTC,CASSSAGSYEQYF
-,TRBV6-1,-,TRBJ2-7,TGTGCCAGCAGTGAATTTAGCAGCCCTCGCTACGAGCAGTACTTC,CASSEFSSPRYEQYF
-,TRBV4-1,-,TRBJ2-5,TGCGCCAGCAGCCAGCCAGACAGACAAGAGACCCAGTACTTC,CASSQPDRQETQYF
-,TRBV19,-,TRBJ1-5,TGTGCCAGTAGTATAGAGGGGGCGGGCAATCAGCCCCAGCATTTT,CASSIEGAGNQPQHF
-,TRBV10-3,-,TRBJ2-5,TGTGCCATCAGTGAGTCAGAGAAGACCCAGTACTTC,CAISESEKTQYF
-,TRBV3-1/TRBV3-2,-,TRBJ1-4,TGTGCCAGCAGCCAAGAGGGAGGAACAGAAAAACTGTTTTTT,CASSQEGGTEKLFF
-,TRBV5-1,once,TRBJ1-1,TGCGCCAGCTCTGCGCAGGGTGCCGGAGCTGAAGCTTTCTTT,CASSAQGAGAEAFF
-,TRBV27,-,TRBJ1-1,TGTGCCAGCAGTCCCAGGGGTGGCACTGAAGCTTTCTTT,CASSPRGGTEAFF
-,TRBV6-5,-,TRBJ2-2,TGTGCCAGCTCAGGGTTTAACACCGGGGAGCTGTTTTTT,CASSGFNTGELFF
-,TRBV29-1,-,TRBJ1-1,TGCAGCGTTGGTTTGACAGCCTCGAACACTGAAGCTTTCTTT,CSVGLTASNTEAFF
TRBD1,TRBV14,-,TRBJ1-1,TGTGCCAGCAGCCGTCGGACAGGGGGGACGGCGAACACTGAAGCTTTCTTT,CASSRRTGGTANTEAFF
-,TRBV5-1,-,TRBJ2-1,TGCGCCAGCAGCGGAGGAACAGGGTTGCATGAGCAGTTCTTC,CASSGGTGLHEQFF
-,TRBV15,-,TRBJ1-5,TGTGCCACCAGCAGAGATAGGGGATCCGGGCAGCCCCAGCATTTT,CATSRDRGSGQPQHF
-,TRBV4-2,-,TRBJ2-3,TGTGCCAGCAGCCGAACTCGAGACTCCACAGATACGCAGTATTTT,CASSRTRDSTDTQYF
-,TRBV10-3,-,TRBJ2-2,TGTGCCATCAGTGAACGGGATGTCACCGGGGAGCTGTTTTTT,CAISERDVTGELFF
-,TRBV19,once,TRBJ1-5,TGTGCCAGTAACAGGGATAGCAATCAGCCCCAGCATTTT,CASNRDSNQPQHF
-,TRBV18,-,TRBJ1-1,TGTGCCAGCATCACCAGTTCGCGACTTGAAGCTTTCTTT,CASITSSRLEAFF
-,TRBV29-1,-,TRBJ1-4,TGCAGCGCCACCCGGGGGTCAACTAATGAAAAACTGTTTTTT,CSATRGSTNEKLFF
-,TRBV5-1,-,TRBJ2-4,TGCGCCAGCAGCTTGGGAGTTGTGGGGCGGAACATTCAGTACTTC,CASSLGVVGRNIQYF
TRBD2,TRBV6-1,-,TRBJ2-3,TGTGCCAGCAGTGCTACTCAGCAGGGAGGGCCAGATACGCAGTATTTT,CASSATQQGGPDTQYF
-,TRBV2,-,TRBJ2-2,TGTGCCAGCCAGTGGCGGGGTTTCGGGGAGCTGTTTTTT,CASQWRGFGELFF
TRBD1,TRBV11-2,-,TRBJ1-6,TGTGCCAGCAGCTGGACAGGGGTCGATCCATCCCTCCACTTT,CASSWTGVDPSLHF
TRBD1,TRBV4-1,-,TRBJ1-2,TGCGCCAGCAGCCTCTCAGGACAGGCAACTGCTAACTATGGCTACACCTTC,CASSLSGQATANYGYTF
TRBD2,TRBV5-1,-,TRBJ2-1,TGCGCCAGCAGCCTTACTGCCGGGACTACCCCCTACAATGAGCAGTTCTTC,CASSLTAGTTPYNEQFF
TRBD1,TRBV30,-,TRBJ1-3,TGTGCCTGGAGTGCCGTTTTTCGATGGACAGGGCCGGTCTCTGGAAACACCATATATTTT,CAWSAVFRWTGPVSGNTIYF
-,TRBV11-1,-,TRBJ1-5,TGTGCCAGCAGCTTCACGAGGGATCAGCCCCAGCATTTT,CASSFTRDQPQHF
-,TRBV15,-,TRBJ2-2,TGTGCCACCAGCAGAGGTCAGACGAACACCGGGGAGCTGTTTTTT,CATSRGQTNTGELFF
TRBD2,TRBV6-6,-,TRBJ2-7,TGTGCCAGCAGTTACGGGGGGGACGGGCCCTACGAGCAGTACTTC,CASSYGGDGPYEQYF
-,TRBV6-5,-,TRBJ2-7,TGTGCCAGCACCTCGGACACCCACGAGCAGTACTTC,CASTSDTHEQYF
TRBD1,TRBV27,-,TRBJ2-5,TGTGCCAGCAGTTCCGGGACAGGGTACGAGACCCAGTACTTC,CASSSGTGYETQYF
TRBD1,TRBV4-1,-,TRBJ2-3,TGCGCCAGCAGCCAAGTGGGACAGCACACAGATACGCAGTATTTT,CASSQVGQHTDTQYF
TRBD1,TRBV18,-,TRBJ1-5,TGTGCCAGCTCACCCGGGACAGAGCATAGCAATCAGCCCCAGCATTTT,CASSPGTEHSNQPQHF
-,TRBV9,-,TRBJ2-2,TGTGCCAGCAGCGTACTTTCAGGGGCCGGGGAGCTGTTTTTT,CASSVLSGAGELFF
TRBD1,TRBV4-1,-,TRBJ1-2,TGCGCCAGCAGCCAAGTGGCCAATAGGGACAGGTCATATGGCTACACCTTC,CASSQVANRDRSYGYTF
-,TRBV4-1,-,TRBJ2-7,TGCGCCAGCAGCCAAGTTTGCGACAACACGACGCAGTACTTC,CASSQVCDNTTQYF
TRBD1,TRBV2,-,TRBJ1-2,TGTGCCAGCAGTCCAATCACTTTAGACAGGGGGCGTGATGGCTACACCTTC,CASSPITLDRGRDGYTF
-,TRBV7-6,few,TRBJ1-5,TGTGCCAGCAGCTTCAAAAGGGGATTCAATCAGCCCCAGCATTTT,CASSFKRGFNQPQHF
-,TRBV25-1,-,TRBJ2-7,TGTGCCAGCAGTGAATATGGAGGGTCCTCCTACTACGAGCAGTACTTC,CASSEYGGSSYYEQYF
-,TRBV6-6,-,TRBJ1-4,TGTGCCAGCAGTTATAACAGGAATGAAAAACTGTTTTTT,CASSYNRNEKLFF
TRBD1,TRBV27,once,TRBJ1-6,TGTGCCAGCAGTCTTTACACAGGGGCCAGTCCGGACAACTCCTATAATTCACCCCTCCACTTT,CASSLYTGASPDNSYNSPLHF
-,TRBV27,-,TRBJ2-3,TGTGCCAGCAGCCAAATAACCATGGGTGGGCAAGATACGCAGTATTTT,CASSQITMGGQDTQYF
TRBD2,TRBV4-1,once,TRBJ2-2,TGCGCCAGCAGCCAAGAAGGATGGTGGGTAGCGGGGGGCCGCACCGGGGAGCTGTTTTTT,CASSQEGWWVAGGRTGELFF
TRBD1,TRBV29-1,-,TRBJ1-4,TGCAGCGCTCGGACAGGTTCAACTAATGAAAAACTGTTTTTT,CSARTGSTNEKLFF
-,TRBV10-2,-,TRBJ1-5,TGCGCCAGCAGTCACACCGGGGCCCGCGGGGGCAATCAGCCCCAGCATTTT,CASSHTGARGGNQPQHF
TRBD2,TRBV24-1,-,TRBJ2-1,TGTGCCACCAGTGGGTCTAGCGGGGGGGTCCACAATGAGCAGTTCTTC,CATSGSSGGVHNEQFF
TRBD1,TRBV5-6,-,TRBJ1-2,TGTGCCAGCAGCCATGTGGACAGGGGGCCTAACTATGGCTACACCTTC,CASSHVDRGPNYGYTF
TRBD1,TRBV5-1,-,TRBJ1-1,TGCGCCAGCAGCTTGGCCCGACAGGGGGCTTCCCTTGAAGCTTTCTTT,CASSLARQGASLEAFF